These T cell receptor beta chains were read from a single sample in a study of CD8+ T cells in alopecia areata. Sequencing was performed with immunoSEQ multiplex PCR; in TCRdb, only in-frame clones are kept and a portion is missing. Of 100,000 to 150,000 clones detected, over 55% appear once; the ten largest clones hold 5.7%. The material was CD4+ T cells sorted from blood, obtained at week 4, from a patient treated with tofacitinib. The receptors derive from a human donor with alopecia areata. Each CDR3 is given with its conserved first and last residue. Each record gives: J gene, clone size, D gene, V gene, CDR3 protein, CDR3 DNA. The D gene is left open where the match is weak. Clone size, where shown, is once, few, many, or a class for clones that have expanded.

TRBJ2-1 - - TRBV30 CAWASYNEQFF TGTGCCTGGGCTTCTTACAATGAGCAGTTCTTC
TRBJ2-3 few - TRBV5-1 CASSLKSDTQYF TGCGCCAGCAGCCTAAAGTCAGATACGCAGTATTTT
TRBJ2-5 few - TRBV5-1 CASSFQETQYF TGCGCCAGCAGCTTTCAAGAGACCCAGTACTTC
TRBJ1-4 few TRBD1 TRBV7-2 CASSWTGENEKLFF TGTGCCAGCAGCTGGACAGGGGAAAATGAAAAACTGTTTTTT
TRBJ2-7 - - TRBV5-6 CASSSDLLAYEQYF TGTGCCAGCAGCTCCGACTTGCTCGCCTACGAGCAGTACTTC
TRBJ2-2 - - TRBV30 CAWSRGTTTGELFF TGTGCCTGGAGTCGCGGGACAACCACCGGGGAGCTGTTTTTT
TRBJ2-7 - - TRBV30 CAWSVGQVNSYEQYF TGTGCCTGGAGTGTCGGTCAGGTGAACTCCTACGAGCAGTACTTC
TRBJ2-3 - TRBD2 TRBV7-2 CASSHGTSGFSTDTQYF TGTGCCAGCAGCCACGGGACTAGCGGGTTCAGCACAGATACGCAGTATTTT
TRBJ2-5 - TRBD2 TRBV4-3 CASSQGVEGTMGETQYF TGCGCCAGCAGCCAAGGGGTCGAGGGGACTATGGGTGAGACCCAGTACTTC
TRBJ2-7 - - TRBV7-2 CASSPPGHRYEQYF TGTGCCAGCAGCCCTCCGGGACACCGCTACGAGCAGTACTTC
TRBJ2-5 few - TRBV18 CASSPGDQETQYF TGTGCCAGCTCACCCGGGGACCAAGAGACCCAGTACTTC
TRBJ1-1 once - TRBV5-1 CASSLGDTEAFF TGCGCCAGCAGCTTGGGTGACACTGAAGCTTTCTTT
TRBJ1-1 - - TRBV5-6 CASSIPGALGTEAFF TGTGCCAGCAGCATACCAGGGGCCCTGGGAACTGAAGCTTTCTTT
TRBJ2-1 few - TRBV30 CAWNRLHGNEQFF TGTGCCTGGAACAGGCTCCATGGGAATGAGCAGTTCTTC
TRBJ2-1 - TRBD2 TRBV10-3 CAISLAGDYNEQFF TGTGCCATCAGCCTAGCGGGGGACTACAATGAGCAGTTCTTC
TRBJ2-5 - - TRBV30 CAWSRGARETQYF TGTGCCTGGAGCCGGGGGGCACGGGAGACCCAGTACTTC
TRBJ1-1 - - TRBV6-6 CASSYRDPKGEAFF TGTGCCAGCAGTTACAGGGACCCTAAGGGGGAAGCTTTCTTT
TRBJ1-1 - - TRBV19 CASSITQGLNTEAFF TGTGCCAGTAGTATAACTCAGGGGTTGAACACTGAAGCTTTCTTT
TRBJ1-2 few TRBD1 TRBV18 CASSQQGDGYTF TGTGCCAGCTCACAACAGGGGGATGGCTACACCTTC
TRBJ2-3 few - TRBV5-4 CASSSAGSTDTQYF TGTGCCAGCAGCTCGGCCGGATCCACAGATACGCAGTATTTT
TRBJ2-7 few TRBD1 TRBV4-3 CASSHAQGAYEQYF TGCGCCAGCAGCCATGCCCAGGGGGCCTACGAGCAGTACTTC
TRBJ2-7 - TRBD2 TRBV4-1 CASSHPGLAGGPSVYEQYF TGCGCCAGCAGCCATCCCGGACTAGCGGGGGGGCCTAGTGTCTACGAGCAGTACTTC
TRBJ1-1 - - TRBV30 CAWSVWNTEAFF TGTGCCTGGAGTGTCTGGAACACTGAAGCTTTCTTT
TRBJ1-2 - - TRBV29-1 CSVSEGDYGYTF TGCAGCGTTTCGGAGGGGGACTATGGCTACACCTTC
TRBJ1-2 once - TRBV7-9 CASSFTTQGYGYTF TGTGCCAGCAGCTTCACGACTCAAGGCTATGGCTACACCTTC
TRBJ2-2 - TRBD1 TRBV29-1 CSVVTGANTGELFF TGCAGCGTTGTGACAGGGGCGAACACCGGGGAGCTGTTTTTT
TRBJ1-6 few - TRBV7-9 CASLKGPPGPLHF TGTGCCAGCTTAAAGGGGCCTCCGGGTCCCCTCCACTTT
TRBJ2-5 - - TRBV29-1 CSVEPGVEETQYF TGCAGCGTTGAACCGGGGGTTGAAGAGACCCAGTACTTC
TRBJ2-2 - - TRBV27 CASSRTIPTGELFF TGTGCCAGCAGCCGGACTATACCCACCGGGGAGCTGTTTTTT
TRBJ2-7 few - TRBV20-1 CSADDRYEQYF TGCAGTGCTGACGACCGCTACGAGCAGTACTTC
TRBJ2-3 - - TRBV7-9 CASSLQGSADTQYF TGTGCCAGCAGCTTACAGGGCAGCGCAGATACGCAGTATTTT
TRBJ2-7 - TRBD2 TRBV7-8 CASSPAGLAGTYEQYF TGTGCCAGCAGCCCCGCTGGCTTAGCGGGAACCTACGAGCAGTACTTC
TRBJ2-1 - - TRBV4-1 CASSLSDPPSYNEQFF TGCGCCAGCAGCCTCTCAGACCCACCCTCCTACAATGAGCAGTTCTTC
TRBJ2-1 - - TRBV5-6 CASSSMFGSYNEQFF TGTGCCAGCAGCTCGATGTTTGGTTCTTACAATGAGCAGTTCTTC
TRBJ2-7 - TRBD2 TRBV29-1 CSVIAGLTYEQYF TGCAGCGTTATCGCGGGACTAACCTACGAGCAGTACTTC
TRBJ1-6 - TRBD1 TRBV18 CASSPAAGTGGSFLHF TGTGCCAGCTCACCTGCGGCCGGGACAGGCGGTTCATTCCTCCACTTT
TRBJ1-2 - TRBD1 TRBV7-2 CASSSGQGTNGYTF TGTGCCAGCAGCTCGGGACAGGGAACGAATGGCTACACCTTC
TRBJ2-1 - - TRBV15 CATSGLDWSSYNEQFF TGTGCCACCAGCGGGTTAGACTGGAGCTCCTACAATGAGCAGTTCTTC
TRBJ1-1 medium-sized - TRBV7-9 CASSLGGDTEAFF TGTGCCAGCAGCTTAGGGGGGGACACTGAAGCTTTCTTT
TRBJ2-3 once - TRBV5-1 CASSLGPGPTDTQYF TGCGCCAGCAGCCTGGGACCAGGACCCACAGATACGCAGTATTTT
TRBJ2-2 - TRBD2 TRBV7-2 CASSQTSGSFKSGELFF TGTGCCAGCAGCCAGACTAGCGGGAGTTTCAAGTCCGGGGAGCTGTTTTTT
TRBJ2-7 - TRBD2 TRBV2 CASRERDHEQYF TGTGCCAGCAGAGAGCGGGACCACGAGCAGTACTTC
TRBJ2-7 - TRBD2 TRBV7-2 CASSLAAASGGGEQYF TGTGCCAGCAGCTTAGCGGCGGCTAGCGGGGGTGGGGAGCAGTACTTC
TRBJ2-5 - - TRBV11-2 CASRSPGDFQETQYF TGTGCCAGCAGATCCCCGGGGGACTTTCAAGAGACCCAGTACTTC
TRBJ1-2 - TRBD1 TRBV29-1 CSVPSWGRQGTNYGYTF TGCAGCGTTCCATCATGGGGCAGACAGGGGACTAACTATGGCTACACCTTC